These T cell receptor beta chains were read from a single sample in a study of STAT5B mutations in CD4+ large granular lymphocyte leukemia. TCRdb keeps only in-frame clones here, not all; method: immunoSEQ multiplex PCR. Of roughly 34,000 clones in the sample, less than 85% were seen once. The sequenced material came from CD4+ T cells from blood buffy coats. The receptors shown here come from a human donor in good health. CDR3s include the opening cysteine and the closing phenylalanine or tryptophan. D genes are given only for firm matches. Size is omitted from some rows. Given values are once, few, many or a class for expanded clones.

j_call | clone_size | v_call | d_call | cdr3_nt | cdr3_aa
TRBJ2-5 | . | TRBV10-3 | . | TGTGCCATCAGTGAGACAGGGCGAGAGACCCAGTACTTC | CAISETGRETQYF
TRBJ2-5 | . | TRBV5-1 | . | TGCGCCAGCAGCTACGACGGGCCCCAAGAGACCCAGTACTTC | CASSYDGPQETQYF
TRBJ2-3 | . | TRBV10-3 | . | TGTGCCATCAGTGAGTCGATAGTAATTAAGTATTTT | CAISESIVIKYF
TRBJ1-4 | . | TRBV6-1 | . | TGTGCCAGCTCTCCGGGTGAAAAACTGTTTTTT | CASSPGEKLFF
TRBJ2-3 | few | TRBV27 | TRBD2 | TGTGCCAGCAGCCGCTTCGGCGGGGGGGACGAAGATACGCAGTATTTT | CASSRFGGGDEDTQYF
TRBJ1-1 | . | TRBV9 | . | TGTGCCAGCAGCGTAGATCACGGGGGCACTGAAGCTTTCTTT | CASSVDHGGTEAFF
TRBJ1-1 | . | TRBV15 | . | TGTGCCACCAGCAGGGGTGGTGGGCGGTATGAAGCTTTCTTT | CATSRGGGRYEAFF
TRBJ2-7 | . | TRBV6-1 | TRBD1 | TGTGCCAGCAGAAGAGGACAGGACCCTTCCTACGAGCAGTACTTC | CASRRGQDPSYEQYF
TRBJ1-6 | . | TRBV5-1 | . | TGCGCCAGCAGGGACCGGACTGATTATAATTCACCCCTCCACTTT | CASRDRTDYNSPLHF
TRBJ2-2 | . | TRBV18 | TRBD2 | TGTGCCAGCTCACTGAGCGGGGGTCCGAACACCGGGGAGCTGTTTTTT | CASSLSGGPNTGELFF
TRBJ1-6 | few | TRBV5-4 | . | TGTGCCAGCAGCCAAAGGACACCAGCGGGGAATTCACCCCTCCACTTT | CASSQRTPAGNSPLHF
TRBJ2-3 | . | TRBV5-1 | TRBD2 | TGCGCCAGCAGCTTGGGATGGGCTAGCGGCGCGAATTTTGGCACGCAGTATTTT | CASSLGWASGANFGTQYF
TRBJ2-7 | . | TRBV28 | . | TGTGCCAGCAGTTCTAGCGTGCCCTACGAGCAGTACTTC | CASSSSVPYEQYF
TRBJ1-1 | few | TRBV14 | . | TGTGCCAGCAGCCAGACAAGGAACACTGAAGCTTTCTTT | CASSQTRNTEAFF
TRBJ1-2 | . | TRBV21-1 | . | TGTGCCAGCAGCACCCGTCGTGGCTACACCTTC | CASSTRRGYTF
TRBJ1-5 | . | TRBV6-1 | TRBD1 | TGTGCCAGCAGACTAGGACAGGGAGGGCAGCCCCAGCATTTT | CASRLGQGGQPQHF
TRBJ2-1 | few | TRBV19 | TRBD2 | TGTGCCAGTAGTGTCTCGACTAGCGGCCCTGGGAATGAGCAGTTCTTC | CASSVSTSGPGNEQFF
TRBJ2-4 | . | TRBV5-1 | . | TGCGCCAGCAGTACACCGGGGGACCTTCAGTACTTC | CASSTPGDLQYF
TRBJ2-2 | once | TRBV19 | TRBD2 | TGTGCCAGTAGTGCTAGACTAGCGGGAGACACCGGGGAGCTGTTTTTT | CASSARLAGDTGELFF
TRBJ1-1 | few | TRBV4-2 | TRBD1 | TGTGCCAGCAGCCAAGCCCCACAGGGGGGGACTGAAGCTTTCTTT | CASSQAPQGGTEAFF
TRBJ2-1 | few | TRBV9 | TRBD2 | TGTGCCAGCAGCGCCACTAGCGGGAACTACAATGAGCAGTTCTTC | CASSATSGNYNEQFF
TRBJ2-7 | few | TRBV7-9 | . | TGTGCCAGCAGCTTAGCCGGGACCTCGGGCGAGCAGTACTTC | CASSLAGTSGEQYF
TRBJ1-6 | . | TRBV11-3 | . | TGTGCCAGCAGCTTTGGACTAGCGGGCTCACCCCTCCACTTT | CASSFGLAGSPLHF
TRBJ2-1 | . | TRBV2 | . | TGTGCCAGCAGTGCCCGGAAGGACAATGAGCAGTTCTTC | CASSARKDNEQFF
TRBJ2-1 | . | TRBV29-1 | . | TGCAGCGTTGAGCGCCCCCCTAGTTACAATGAGCAGTTCTTC | CSVERPPSYNEQFF
TRBJ1-2 | . | TRBV7-8 | . | TGTGCCAGCAGCCCCTACTCCGCCTCTGGGGTTGGCTACACCTTC | CASSPYSASGVGYTF
TRBJ2-7 | . | TRBV6-6 | TRBD2 | TGTGCCAGCAGTCAAAGCGGGAGGGCCTACTACGAGCAGTACTTC | CASSQSGRAYYEQYF
TRBJ1-1 | . | TRBV5-1 | TRBD1 | TGCGCCAGCAGCTCCGACAGGGGACGGATCAACACTGAAGCTTTCTTT | CASSSDRGRINTEAFF
TRBJ1-4 | . | TRBV7-2 | . | TGTGCCAGCAGGCAAACGGTAGCGGAAAAACTGTTTTTT | CASRQTVAEKLFF
TRBJ1-2 | . | TRBV18 | . | TGTGCCAGCTCACCACTCTTAAACTATGGCTACACCTTC | CASSPLLNYGYTF
TRBJ2-5 | . | TRBV7-2 | . | TGTGCCAGCAGCTTTGTGTGGGGAGAGACCCAGTACTTC | CASSFVWGETQYF
TRBJ1-5 | . | TRBV19 | . | TGTGCCAGTAGTATATCCGGGACCCCCAGTCGGCAGCCCCAGCATTTT | CASSISGTPSRQPQHF
TRBJ1-5 | . | TRBV18 | TRBD1 | TGTGCCAGCTCACCACCGGGACAGGGCGTTCAGCCCCAGCATTTT | CASSPPGQGVQPQHF
TRBJ1-2 | . | TRBV11-2 | . | TGTGCCAGCAGCTTAGCTGACGGCTATGGCTACACCTTC | CASSLADGYGYTF
TRBJ1-1 | . | TRBV7-9 | TRBD1 | TGTGCCAGCAGCCCCACTCCCGGGACAGGGGGCCGGACGATCACTGAAGCTTTCTTT | CASSPTPGTGGRTITEAFF
TRBJ2-5 | . | TRBV10-3 | TRBD1 | TGTGCCATCAGTTGGGACAGAGAGACCCAGTACTTC | CAISWDRETQYF
TRBJ2-4 | . | TRBV4-2 | TRBD2 | TGTGCCAGCAGCCAAGGCCTTCCCGGACTAGCGGGACTGGGTGCGGTAAACATTCAGTACTTC | CASSQGLPGLAGLGAVNIQYF
TRBJ1-6 | once | TRBV4-3 | . | TGCGCCAGCAGCCAAGACGAGGGGGAATCAACCCCCCTCCACTTT | CASSQDEGESTPLHF
TRBJ1-4 | . | TRBV18 | TRBD1 | TGTGCCAGCTCACCGGGACAGGGGCAAGGTGAAAAACTGTTTTTT | CASSPGQGQGEKLFF
TRBJ1-1 | few | TRBV5-1 | . | TGCGCCAGCAGCTGGGGACATGGTGGGAACACTGAAGCTTTCTTT | CASSWGHGGNTEAFF
TRBJ1-2 | . | TRBV18 | . | TGTGCCAGCTCACCCGAGAGTCGATATGGCTACACCTTC | CASSPESRYGYTF
TRBJ2-3 | . | TRBV21-1 | . | TGTGCCAGCAGCCGTACTAGCGGGAGCATCACAGATACGCAGTATTTT | CASSRTSGSITDTQYF